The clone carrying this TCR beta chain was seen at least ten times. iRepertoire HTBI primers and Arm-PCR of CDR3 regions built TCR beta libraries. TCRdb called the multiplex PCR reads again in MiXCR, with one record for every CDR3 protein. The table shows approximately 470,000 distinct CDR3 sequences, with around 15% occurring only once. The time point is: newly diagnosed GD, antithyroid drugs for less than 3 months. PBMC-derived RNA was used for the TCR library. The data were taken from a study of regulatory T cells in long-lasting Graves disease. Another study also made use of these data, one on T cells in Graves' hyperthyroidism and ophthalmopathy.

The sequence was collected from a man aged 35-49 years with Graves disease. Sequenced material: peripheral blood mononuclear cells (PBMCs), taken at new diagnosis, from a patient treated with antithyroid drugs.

CDR3 residues: CASSVSGRGETQYF. In DNA form, the CDR3 reads TGTGCCAGCAGCGTTAGCGGGAGAGGAGAGACCCAGTACTTC. V and J are TRBV7-2 and TRBJ2-5, with 9 bases matching TRBD2. Trimming removed 5 bases from V and 4 bases from J; junction bases left unmatched: 5. The CDR3 length is 14 residues. The germline V gene has CDR1 SGHTA and CDR2 FQGNSA.